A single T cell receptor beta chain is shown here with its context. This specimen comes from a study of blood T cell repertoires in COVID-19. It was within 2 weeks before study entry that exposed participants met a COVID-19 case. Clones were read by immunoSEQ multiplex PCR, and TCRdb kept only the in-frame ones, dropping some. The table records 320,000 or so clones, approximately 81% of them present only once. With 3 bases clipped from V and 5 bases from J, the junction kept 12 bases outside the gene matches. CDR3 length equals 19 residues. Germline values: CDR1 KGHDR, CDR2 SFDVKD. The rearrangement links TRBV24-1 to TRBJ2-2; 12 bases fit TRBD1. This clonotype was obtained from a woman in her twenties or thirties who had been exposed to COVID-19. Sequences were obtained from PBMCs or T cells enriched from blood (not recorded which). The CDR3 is CATSDIRPGQGAGTGELFF. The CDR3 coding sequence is TGTGCCACCAGTGATATCCGACCGGGACAGGGGGCAGGGACCGGGGAGCTGTTTTTT.